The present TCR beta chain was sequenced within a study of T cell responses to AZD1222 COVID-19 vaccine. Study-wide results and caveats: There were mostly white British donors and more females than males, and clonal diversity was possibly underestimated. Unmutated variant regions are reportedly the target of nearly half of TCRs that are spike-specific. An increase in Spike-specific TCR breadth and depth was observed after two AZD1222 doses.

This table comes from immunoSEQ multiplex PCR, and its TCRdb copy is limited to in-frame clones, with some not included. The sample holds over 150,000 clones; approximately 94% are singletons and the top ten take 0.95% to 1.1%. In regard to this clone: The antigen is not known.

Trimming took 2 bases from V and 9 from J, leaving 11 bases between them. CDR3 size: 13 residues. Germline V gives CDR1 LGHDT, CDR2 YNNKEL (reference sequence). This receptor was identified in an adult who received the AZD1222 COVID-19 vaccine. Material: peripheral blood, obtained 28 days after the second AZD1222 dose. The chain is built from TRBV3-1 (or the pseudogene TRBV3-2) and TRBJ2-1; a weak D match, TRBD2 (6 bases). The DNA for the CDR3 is TGTGCCAGCAGCCAAAGGCACGGGGGTGAGCAGTTCTTC. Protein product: CASSQRHGGEQFF.